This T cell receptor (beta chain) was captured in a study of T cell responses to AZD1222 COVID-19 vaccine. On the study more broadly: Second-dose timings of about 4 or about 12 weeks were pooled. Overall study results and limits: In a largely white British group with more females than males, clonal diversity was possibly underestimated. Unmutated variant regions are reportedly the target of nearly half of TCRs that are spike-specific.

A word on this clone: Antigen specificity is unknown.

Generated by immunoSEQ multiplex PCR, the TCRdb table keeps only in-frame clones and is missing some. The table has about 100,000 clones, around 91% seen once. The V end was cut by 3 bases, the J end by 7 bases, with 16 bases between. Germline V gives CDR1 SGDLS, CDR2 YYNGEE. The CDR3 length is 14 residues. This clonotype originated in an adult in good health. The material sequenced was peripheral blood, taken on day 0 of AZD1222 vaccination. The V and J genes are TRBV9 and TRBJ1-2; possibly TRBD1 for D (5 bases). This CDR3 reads CASSEGQGLIGYTF. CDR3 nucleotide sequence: TGTGCCAGCAGCGAGGGGCAGGGCCTTATTGGCTACACCTTC. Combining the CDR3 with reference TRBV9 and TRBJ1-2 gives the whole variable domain DSGVTQTPKHLITATGQRVTLRCSPRSGDLSVYWYQQSLDQGLQFLIQYYNGEERAKGNILERFSAQQFPDLHSELNLSSLELGDSALYFCASSEGQGLIGYTFGSGTRLTVV.